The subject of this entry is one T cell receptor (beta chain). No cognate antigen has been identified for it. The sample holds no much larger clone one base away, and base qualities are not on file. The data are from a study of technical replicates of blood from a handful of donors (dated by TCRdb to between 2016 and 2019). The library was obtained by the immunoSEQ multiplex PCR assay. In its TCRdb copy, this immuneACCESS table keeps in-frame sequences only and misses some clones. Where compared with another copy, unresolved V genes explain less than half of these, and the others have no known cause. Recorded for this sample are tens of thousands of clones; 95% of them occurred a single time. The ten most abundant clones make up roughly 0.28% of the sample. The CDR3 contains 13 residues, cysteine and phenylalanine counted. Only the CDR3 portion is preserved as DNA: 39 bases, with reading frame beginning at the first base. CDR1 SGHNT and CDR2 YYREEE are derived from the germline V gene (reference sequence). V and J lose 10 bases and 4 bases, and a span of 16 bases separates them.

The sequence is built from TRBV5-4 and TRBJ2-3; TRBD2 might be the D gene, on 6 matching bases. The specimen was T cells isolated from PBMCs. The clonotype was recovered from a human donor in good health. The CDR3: CAGAGGEADTQYF. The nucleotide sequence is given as TGTGCCGGGGCGGGCGGGGAGGCAGATACGCAGTATTTT.